This TCR beta chain was captured in a study of patients and donors after allogeneic stem cell transplantation. One entry per CDR3 protein results from TCRdb running MiXCR on the RT-PCR reads. The repertoire includes approximately 430,000 distinct CDR3 sequences, 16% of them detected once, and 6% to 8% sits in the top ten. The germline V and J ends were trimmed by 6 bases and 8 bases, with 17 bases remaining between them. This CDR3 contains 14 residues. This clonotype has ten or more counts. This TCR derives from a human donor who was either an allogeneic HSCT recipient or a stem cell or donor lymphocyte infusion donor (not recorded which). It is not recorded whose cells these are; they may come from a transplant donor. The chain recombines TRBV12-3 or TRBV12-4 with TRBJ2-1; possibly TRBD2 for D (5 bases). The sequenced material came from blood, either unsorted or a sorted T cell fraction (not recorded which). The CDR3 DNA reads TGTGCCAGCAGCCAACAGTACTCCGGGGATGAGCAGTTCTTC. It is translated as CASSQQYSGDEQFF.